This T cell receptor beta chain was found in a study of blood T cell repertoires in COVID-19. Generated by immunoSEQ multiplex PCR, the TCRdb table keeps only in-frame clones and is missing some. The sample shows 200,000 to 250,000 clones, about nine tenths of them seen only once. Trimming took 0 bases from V and 7 from J, leaving 14 bases between them. Germline CDR1 and CDR2: SGDLS and YYNGEE. This CDR3 region has 14 residues. Sequenced sample: peripheral blood. This clonotype was obtained from a man in his thirties or forties with COVID-19, enrolled during active disease. The chain carries TRBV9 and TRBJ2-7; D is possibly TRBD1 (6 bases). This CDR3 reads CASSVGQGTREQYF. As DNA, the CDR3 is TGTGCCAGCAGCGTAGGGCAGGGGACGAGGGAGCAGTACTTC. Full variable domain (remainder filled in from reference TRBV9 and TRBJ2-7): DSGVTQTPKHLITATGQRVTLRCSPRSGDLSVYWYQQSLDQGLQFLIQYYNGEERAKGNILERFSAQQFPDLHSELNLSSLELGDSALYFCASSVGQGTREQYFGPGTRLTVT.